This T cell receptor beta chain was identified during a study of T cell repertoires in cytomegalovirus infection. Study-wide points: Across the ex vivo response, the dominant clonotypes were HLA-C-restricted CMV-specific TCR beta clonotypes.

The CDR3 covers 14 residues. V was pared by 1 base and J by 3 bases, with 10 bases between. CDR1 and CDR2 (germline): MDHEN, SYDVKM. TCRdb re-called the reads with MiXCR, one entry per CDR3 protein. The data show 150,000 to 200,000 distinct CDR3 sequences, about 18% seen once. Comment on this clonotype: Its target is unknown.

Sequencing was done on a sample of CD8+ T cells from PBMCs. The sequence came from a human donor in good health (CMV status not recorded). Some clones in this sample may be carry-over from other donors' samples. The chain is built from TRBV28 and TRBJ2-7; D is possibly TRBD1 (5 bases). For the CDR3, the DNA is TGTGCCAGCAGTTTATTCGACAGTAGCTACGAGCAGTACTTC. This sequence encodes CASSLFDSSYEQYF. The full variable domain, with the rest looked up from reference TRBV28 and TRBJ2-7, is DVKVTQSSRYLVKRTGEKVFLECVQDMDHENMFWYRQDPGLGLRLIYFSYDVKMKEKGDIPEGYSVSREKKERFSLILESASTNQTSMYLCASSLFDSSYEQYFGPGTRLTVT.